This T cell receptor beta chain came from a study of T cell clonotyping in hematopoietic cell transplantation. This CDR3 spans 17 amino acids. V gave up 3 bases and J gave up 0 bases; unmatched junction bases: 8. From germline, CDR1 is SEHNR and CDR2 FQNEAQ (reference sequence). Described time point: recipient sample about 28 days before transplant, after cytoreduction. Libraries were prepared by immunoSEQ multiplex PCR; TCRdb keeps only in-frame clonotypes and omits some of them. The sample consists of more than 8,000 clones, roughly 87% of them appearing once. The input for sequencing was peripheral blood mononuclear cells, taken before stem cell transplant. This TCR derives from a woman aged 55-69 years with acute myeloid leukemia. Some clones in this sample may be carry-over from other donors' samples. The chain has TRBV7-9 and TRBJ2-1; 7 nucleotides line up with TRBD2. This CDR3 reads CASSFWRAGTSYNEQFF. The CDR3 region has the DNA TGTGCCAGCAGCTTCTGGAGAGCGGGAACCTCCTACAATGAGCAGTTCTTC.